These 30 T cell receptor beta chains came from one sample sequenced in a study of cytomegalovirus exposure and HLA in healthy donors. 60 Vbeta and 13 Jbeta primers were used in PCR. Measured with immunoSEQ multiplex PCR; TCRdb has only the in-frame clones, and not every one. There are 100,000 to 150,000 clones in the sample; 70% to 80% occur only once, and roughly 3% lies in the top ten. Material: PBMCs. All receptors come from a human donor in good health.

This chain's CDR3 is CASSRNRVADTQYF. CDR3 nucleotide sequence: TGCGCCAGCAGCCGGAACAGGGTAGCAGATACGCAGTATTTT. The chain couples TRBV4-3 to TRBJ2-3; possibly TRBD1 for D (6 bases). Germline-derived CDR1 and CDR2 are LGHNA and YSLEER. This CDR3 is 14 amino acids long. Trimming took 4 bases from V and 4 from J, leaving 12 bases between them.

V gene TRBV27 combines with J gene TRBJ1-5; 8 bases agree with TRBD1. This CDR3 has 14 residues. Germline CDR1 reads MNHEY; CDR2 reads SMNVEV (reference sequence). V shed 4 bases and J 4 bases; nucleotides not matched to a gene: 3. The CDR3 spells CASSYRTGNQPQHF. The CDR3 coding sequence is TGTGCCAGCAGTTATAGGACAGGGAATCAGCCCCAGCATTTT.

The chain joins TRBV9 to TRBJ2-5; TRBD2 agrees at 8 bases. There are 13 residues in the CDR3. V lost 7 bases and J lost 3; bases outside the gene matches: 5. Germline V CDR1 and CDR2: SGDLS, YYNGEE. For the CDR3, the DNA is TGTGCCAGCGGCCATAGCGGGAAAGAGACCCAGTACTTC. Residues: CASGHSGKETQYF.

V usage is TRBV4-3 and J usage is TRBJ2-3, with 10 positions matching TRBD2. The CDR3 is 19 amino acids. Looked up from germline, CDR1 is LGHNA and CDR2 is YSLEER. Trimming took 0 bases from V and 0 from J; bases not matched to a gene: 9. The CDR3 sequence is CASSQDWLAGVSSTDTQYF. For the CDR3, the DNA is TGCGCCAGCAGCCAAGATTGGCTAGCGGGAGTGTCTAGCACAGATACGCAGTATTTT.

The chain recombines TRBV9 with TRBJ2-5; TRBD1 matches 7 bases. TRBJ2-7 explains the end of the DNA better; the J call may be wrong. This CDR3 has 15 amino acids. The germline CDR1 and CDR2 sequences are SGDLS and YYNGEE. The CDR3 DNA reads TGTGCCAGCAGCGTAGAACAGGGGCCCTCCTACGAGCAGTACTTC. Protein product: CASSVEQGPSYEQYF.

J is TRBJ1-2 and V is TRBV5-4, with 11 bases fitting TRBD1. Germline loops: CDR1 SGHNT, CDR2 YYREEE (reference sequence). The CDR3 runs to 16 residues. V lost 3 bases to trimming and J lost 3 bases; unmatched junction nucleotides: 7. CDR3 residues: CASSWDRGARDYGYTF. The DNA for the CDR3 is TGTGCCAGCAGCTGGGACAGGGGGGCGCGGGACTATGGCTACACCTTC.

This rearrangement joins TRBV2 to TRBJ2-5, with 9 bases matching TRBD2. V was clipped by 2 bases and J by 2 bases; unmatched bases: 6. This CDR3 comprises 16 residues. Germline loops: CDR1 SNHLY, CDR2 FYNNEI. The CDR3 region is CASSEIAGELQETQYF. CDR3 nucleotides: TGTGCCAGCAGTGAAATAGCGGGGGAGTTACAAGAGACCCAGTACTTC.

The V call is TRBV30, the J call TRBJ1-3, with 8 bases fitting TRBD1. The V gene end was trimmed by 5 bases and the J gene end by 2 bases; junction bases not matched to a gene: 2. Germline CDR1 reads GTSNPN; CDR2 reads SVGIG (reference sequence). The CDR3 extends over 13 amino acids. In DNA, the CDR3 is TGTGCCTGGGCGACAGGGGCTGGAAACACCATATATTTT. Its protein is CAWATGAGNTIYF. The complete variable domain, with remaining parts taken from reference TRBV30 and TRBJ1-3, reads SQTIHQWPATLVQPVGSPLSLECTVEGTSNPNLYWYRQAAGRGLQLLFYSVGIGQISSEVPQNLSASRPQDRQFILSSKKLLLSDSGFYLCAWATGAGNTIYFGEGSWLTVV.

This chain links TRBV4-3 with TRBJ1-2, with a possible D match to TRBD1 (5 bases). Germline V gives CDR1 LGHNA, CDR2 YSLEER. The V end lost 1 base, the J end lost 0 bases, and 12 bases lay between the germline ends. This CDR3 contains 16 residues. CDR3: CASSQVAAGPNYGYTF. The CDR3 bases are TGCGCCAGCAGCCAAGTCGCGGCAGGGCCTAACTATGGCTACACCTTC.

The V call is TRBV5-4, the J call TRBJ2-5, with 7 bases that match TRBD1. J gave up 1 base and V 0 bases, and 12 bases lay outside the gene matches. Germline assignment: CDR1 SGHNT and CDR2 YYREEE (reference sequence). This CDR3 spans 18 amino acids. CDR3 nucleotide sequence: TGTGCCAGCAGCTTGGACCCCAGACAGGGCACGTCCCAAGAGACCCAGTACTTC. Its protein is CASSLDPRQGTSQETQYF.

The CDR3 region is CASSARGPDEQYF. CDR3 DNA sequence: TGTGCCAGCAGCGCGCGGGGGCCTGACGAGCAGTACTTC. The genes are TRBV9 and TRBJ2-7; D possibly corresponds to TRBD2 (7 bases). The CDR3 totals 13 residues. CDR1 and CDR2 (germline): SGDLS, YYNGEE. V was shortened by 3 bases and J by 5 bases, with 12 bases between the two germline ends. The whole variable domain, filled in from reference TRBV9 and TRBJ2-7, reads DSGVTQTPKHLITATGQRVTLRCSPRSGDLSVYWYQQSLDQGLQFLIQYYNGEERAKGNILERFSAQQFPDLHSELNLSSLELGDSALYFCASSARGPDEQYFGPGTRLTVT.

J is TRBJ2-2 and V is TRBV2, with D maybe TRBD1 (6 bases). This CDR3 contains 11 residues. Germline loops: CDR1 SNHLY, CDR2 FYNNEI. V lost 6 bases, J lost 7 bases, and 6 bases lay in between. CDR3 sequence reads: CASSRGGELFF. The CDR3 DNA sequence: TGTGCCAGCAGCAGGGGCGGGGAGCTGTTTTTT.

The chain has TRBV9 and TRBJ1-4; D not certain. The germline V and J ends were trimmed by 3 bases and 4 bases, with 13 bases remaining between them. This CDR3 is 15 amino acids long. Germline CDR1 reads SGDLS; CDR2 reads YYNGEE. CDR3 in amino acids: CASSDGQLINEKLFF. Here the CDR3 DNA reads TGTGCCAGCAGCGACGGTCAATTAATTAATGAAAAACTGTTTTTT.

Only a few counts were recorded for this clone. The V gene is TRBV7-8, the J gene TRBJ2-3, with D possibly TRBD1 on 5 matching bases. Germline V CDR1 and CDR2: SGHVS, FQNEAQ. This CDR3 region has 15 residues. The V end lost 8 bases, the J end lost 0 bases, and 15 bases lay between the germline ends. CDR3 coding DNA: TGTGCCAGCCTCAGACAGCTCTCGAGCACAGATACGCAGTATTTT. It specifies CASLRQLSSTDTQYF.

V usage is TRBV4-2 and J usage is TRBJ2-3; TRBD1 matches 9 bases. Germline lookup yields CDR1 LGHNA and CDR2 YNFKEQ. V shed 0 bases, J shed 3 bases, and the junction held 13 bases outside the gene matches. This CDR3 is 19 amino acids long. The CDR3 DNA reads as TGTGCCAGCAGCCAAGAGGGTCGACTCGGGACAGGGACGACAGATACGCAGTATTTT. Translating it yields CASSQEGRLGTGTTDTQYF.

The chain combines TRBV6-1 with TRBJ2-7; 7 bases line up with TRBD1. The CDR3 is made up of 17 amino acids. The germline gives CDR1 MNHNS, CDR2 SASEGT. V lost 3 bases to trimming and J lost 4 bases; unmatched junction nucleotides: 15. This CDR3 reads CASSDRVAGTARYEQYF. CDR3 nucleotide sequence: TGTGCCAGCAGTGACAGAGTAGCCGGGACAGCTAGATACGAGCAGTACTTC.

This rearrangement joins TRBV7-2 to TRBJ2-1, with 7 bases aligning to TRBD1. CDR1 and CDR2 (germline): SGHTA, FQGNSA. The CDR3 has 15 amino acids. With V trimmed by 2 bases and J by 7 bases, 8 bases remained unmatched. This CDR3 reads CASSLFRGPQNEQFF. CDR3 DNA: TGTGCCAGCAGCTTATTTAGGGGGCCTCAAAATGAGCAGTTCTTC. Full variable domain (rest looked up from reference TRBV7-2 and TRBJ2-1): GAGVSQSPSNKVTEKGKDVELRCDPISGHTALYWYRQSLGQGLEFLIYFQGNSAPDKSGLPSDRFSAERTGGSVSTLTIQRTQQEDSAVYLCASSLFRGPQNEQFFGPGTRLTVL.

CDR3 protein: CASSSRLAGSYEQYF. CDR3 bases: TGTGCCAGCAGCTCCAGACTAGCCGGCTCCTACGAGCAGTACTTC. The chain couples TRBV7-9 to TRBJ2-7, with 7 positions matching TRBD2. V shed 4 bases and J 0 bases; nucleotides not matched to a gene: 6. There are 15 residues in the CDR3. The germline CDR1 and CDR2 sequences are SEHNR and FQNEAQ (reference sequence). Full variable domain (remainder filled in from reference TRBV7-9 and TRBJ2-7): DTGVSQNPRHKITKRGQNVTFRCDPISEHNRLYWYRQTLGQGPEFLTYFQNEAQLEKSRLLSDRFSAERPKGSFSTLEIQRTEQGDSAMYLCASSSRLAGSYEQYFGPGTRLTVT.

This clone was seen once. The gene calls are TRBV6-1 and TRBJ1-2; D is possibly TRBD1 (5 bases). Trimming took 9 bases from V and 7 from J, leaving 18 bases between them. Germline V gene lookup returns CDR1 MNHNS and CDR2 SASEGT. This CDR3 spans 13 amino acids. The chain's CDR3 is CASHRTGDGGYTF. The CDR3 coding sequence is TGTGCCAGTCACCGGACGGGGGACGGTGGCTACACCTTC.

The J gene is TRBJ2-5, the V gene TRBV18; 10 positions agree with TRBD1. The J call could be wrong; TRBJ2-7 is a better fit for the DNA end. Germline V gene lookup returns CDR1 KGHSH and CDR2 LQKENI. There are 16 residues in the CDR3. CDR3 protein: CASSPVGQGGFDEQYF. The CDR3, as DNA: TGTGCCAGCTCGCCGGTCGGACAGGGGGGATTCGACGAGCAGTACTTC.

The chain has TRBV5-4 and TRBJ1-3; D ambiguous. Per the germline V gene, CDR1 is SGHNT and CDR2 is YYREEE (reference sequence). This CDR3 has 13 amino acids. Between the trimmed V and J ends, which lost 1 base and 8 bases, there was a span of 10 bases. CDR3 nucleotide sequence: TGTGCCAGCAGCTTGACTCCCCGGGACACCATATATTTT. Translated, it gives CASSLTPRDTIYF.

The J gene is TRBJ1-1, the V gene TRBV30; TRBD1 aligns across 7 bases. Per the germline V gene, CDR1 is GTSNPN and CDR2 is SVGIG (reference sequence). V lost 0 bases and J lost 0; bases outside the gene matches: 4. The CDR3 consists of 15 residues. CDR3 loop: CAWSVGGTVNTEAFF. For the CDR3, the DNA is TGTGCCTGGAGTGTAGGCGGGACAGTGAACACTGAAGCTTTCTTT.

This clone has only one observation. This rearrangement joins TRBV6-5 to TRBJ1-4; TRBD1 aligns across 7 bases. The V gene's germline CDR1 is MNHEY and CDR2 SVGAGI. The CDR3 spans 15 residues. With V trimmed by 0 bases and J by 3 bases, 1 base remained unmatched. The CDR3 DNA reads TGTGCCAGCAGTTACTCCGGGACAGCTAATGAAAAACTGTTTTTT. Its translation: CASSYSGTANEKLFF.

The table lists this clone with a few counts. CDR3 DNA sequence: TGTGCCAGCAGTTTCACCGGGAGGGCGACTGAGCAGTACTTC. Its translation: CASSFTGRATEQYF. The chain combines TRBV28 with TRBJ2-7, with 8 bases fitting TRBD2. V lost 3 bases to trimming and J lost 7 bases; unmatched junction nucleotides: 8. There are 14 residues in the CDR3. Germline V gene sequence: CDR1 MDHEN, CDR2 SYDVKM.

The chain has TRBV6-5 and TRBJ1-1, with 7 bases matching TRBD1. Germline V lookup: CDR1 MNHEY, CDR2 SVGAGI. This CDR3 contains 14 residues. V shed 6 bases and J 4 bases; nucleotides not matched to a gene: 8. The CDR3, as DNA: TGTGCCAGCAGGGAACAGGGGAAAGGCACTGAAGCTTTCTTT. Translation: CASREQGKGTEAFF.

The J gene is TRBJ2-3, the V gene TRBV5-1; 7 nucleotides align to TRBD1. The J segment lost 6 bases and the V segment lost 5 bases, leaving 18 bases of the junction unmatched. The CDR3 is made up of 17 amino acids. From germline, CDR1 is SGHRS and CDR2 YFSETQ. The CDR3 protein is CASSHGRGTDPRDTQYF. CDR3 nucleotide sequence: TGCGCCAGCAGTCATGGGCGAGGGACAGATCCGAGGGATACGCAGTATTTT.

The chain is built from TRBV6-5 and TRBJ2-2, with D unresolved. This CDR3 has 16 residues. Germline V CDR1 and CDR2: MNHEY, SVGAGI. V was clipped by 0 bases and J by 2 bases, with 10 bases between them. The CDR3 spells CASSYSTRINTGELFF. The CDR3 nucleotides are TGTGCCAGCAGTTACTCGACTCGGATCAACACCGGGGAGCTGTTTTTT.

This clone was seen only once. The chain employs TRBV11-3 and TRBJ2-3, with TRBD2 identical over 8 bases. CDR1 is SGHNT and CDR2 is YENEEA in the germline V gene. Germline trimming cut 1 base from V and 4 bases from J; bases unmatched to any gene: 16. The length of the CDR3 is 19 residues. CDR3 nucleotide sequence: TGTGCCAGCAGCTTAGGATCCAGAACAGCGGGAGATGGAGCAGATACGCAGTATTTT. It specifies CASSLGSRTAGDGADTQYF.

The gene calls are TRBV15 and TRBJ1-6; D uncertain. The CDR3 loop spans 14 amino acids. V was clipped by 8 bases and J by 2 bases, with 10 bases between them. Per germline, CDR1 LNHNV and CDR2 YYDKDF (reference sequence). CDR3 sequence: CATRLEPYNSPLHF. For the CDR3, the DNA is TGTGCCACCCGCTTAGAGCCCTATAATTCACCCCTCCACTTT.

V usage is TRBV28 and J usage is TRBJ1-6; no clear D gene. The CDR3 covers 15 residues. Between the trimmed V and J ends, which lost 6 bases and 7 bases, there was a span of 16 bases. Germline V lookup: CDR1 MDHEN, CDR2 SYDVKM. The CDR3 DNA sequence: TGTGCCAGCAGCCTCCCCGGTAGAGGGAATTCACCCCTCCACTTT. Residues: CASSLPGRGNSPLHF.